The sequence of this T cell receptor (beta chain) was determined in a study of cytotoxic CD8 clonotypes in ibrutinib-treated CLL. Whole-study context: On average, each sample had approximately 280,000 productive templates and about 89,000 productive rearrangements. Study outcomes and limitations: Age-matched healthy donor levels were exceeded by baseline clonality, which tracked circulating CD8+ T-cell counts. Lymph node repertoires were not studied, and sampling times were unmatched. Clonality rose at ibrutinib response, held steady in sustained remission, and fell toward baseline at progression.

Worth noting for this clone: The antigen is not known.

Libraries were prepared by immunoSEQ multiplex PCR; TCRdb keeps only in-frame clonotypes and omits some of them. The repertoire holds 150,000 to 200,000 clones, with roughly four fifths as singletons. Germline CDR1 SEHNR, CDR2 FQNEAQ (reference sequence). V was clipped by 8 bases and J by 11 bases, with 9 bases between them. CDR3 length: 9 residues. The material sequenced was PBMCs, taken after 12 months of ibrutinib treatment. The source of this sequence is a human donor with chronic lymphocytic leukemia. The rearrangement joins TRBV7-9 to TRBJ1-1, with unresolved D. DNA of the CDR3: TGTGCCAGCTCCGGCGGGGCTTTCTTT. Translating it yields CASSGGAFF. Full variable domain (remainder filled in from reference TRBV7-9 and TRBJ1-1): DTGVSQNPRHKITKRGQNVTFRCDPISEHNRLYWYRQTLGQGPEFLTYFQNEAQLEKSRLLSDRFSAERPKGSFSTLEIQRTEQGDSAMYLCASSGGAFFGQGTRLTVV.